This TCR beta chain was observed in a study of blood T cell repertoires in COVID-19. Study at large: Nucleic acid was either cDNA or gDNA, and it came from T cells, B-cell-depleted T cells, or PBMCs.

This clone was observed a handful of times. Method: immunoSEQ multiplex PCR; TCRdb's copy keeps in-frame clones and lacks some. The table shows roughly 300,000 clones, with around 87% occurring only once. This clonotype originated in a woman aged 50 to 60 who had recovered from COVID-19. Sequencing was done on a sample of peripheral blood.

The CDR3 region is CASSPSNTGELFF. In DNA form, the CDR3 reads TGCGCCAGCAGCCCCTCGAACACCGGGGAGCTGTTTTTT. V gene TRBV5-1 combines with J gene TRBJ2-2; D is ambiguous. This CDR3 contains 13 residues. Germline loops: CDR1 SGHRS, CDR2 YFSETQ. The V end lost 4 bases, the J end lost 0 bases, and 4 bases lay between the germline ends.